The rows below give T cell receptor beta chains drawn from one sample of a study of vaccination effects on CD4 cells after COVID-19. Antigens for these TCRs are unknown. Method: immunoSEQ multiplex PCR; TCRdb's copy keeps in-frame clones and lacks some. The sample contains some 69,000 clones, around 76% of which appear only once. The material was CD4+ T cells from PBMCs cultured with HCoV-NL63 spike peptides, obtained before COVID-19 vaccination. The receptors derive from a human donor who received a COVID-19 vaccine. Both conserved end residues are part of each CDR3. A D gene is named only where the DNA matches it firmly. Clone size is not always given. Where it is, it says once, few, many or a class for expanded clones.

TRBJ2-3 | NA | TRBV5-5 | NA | CASSTGPQGTDTQYF | TGTGCCAGCAGCACGGGACCTCAGGGCACAGATACGCAGTATTTT
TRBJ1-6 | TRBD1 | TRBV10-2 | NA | CASSETGTARDNSPLHF | TGCGCCAGCAGTGAGACAGGGACAGCCAGGGATAATTCACCCCTCCACTTT
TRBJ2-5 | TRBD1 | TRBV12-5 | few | CASGMTGAETQYF | TGTGCTAGTGGCATGACAGGGGCAGAGACCCAGTACTTC
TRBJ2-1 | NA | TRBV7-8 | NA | CASSLVGGSSYYNEQFF | TGTGCCAGCAGCTTAGTAGGGGGTTCCTCTTACTACAATGAGCAGTTCTTC
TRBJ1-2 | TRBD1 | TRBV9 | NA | CASGDRGYGYTF | TGTGCCAGCGGGGACAGGGGCTATGGCTACACCTTC
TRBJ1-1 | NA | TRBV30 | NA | CAWSVHREPLF | TGTGCCTGGAGTGTACATCGGGAACCCCTCTTT
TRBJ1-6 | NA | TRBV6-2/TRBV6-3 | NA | CASSFSYNSPLHF | TGTGCCAGCAGCTTCAGTTATAATTCACCCCTCCACTTT
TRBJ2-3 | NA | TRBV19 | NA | CASSIYQGPDTQYF | TGTGCCAGTTCGATCTATCAGGGGCCAGATACGCAGTATTTT
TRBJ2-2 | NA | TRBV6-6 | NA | CASSYGVTGELFF | TGTGCCAGCAGTTACGGGGTCACCGGGGAGCTGTTTTTT
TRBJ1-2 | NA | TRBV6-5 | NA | CASRGRTASYGYTF | TGTGCCAGCAGAGGAAGGACGGCAAGCTATGGCTACACCTTC
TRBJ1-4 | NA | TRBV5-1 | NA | CASSFSGRDNEKLFF | TGCGCCAGCAGCTTCTCCGGCAGGGATAATGAAAAACTGTTTTTT
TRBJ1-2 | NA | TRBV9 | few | CASRREGLYGYTF | TGTGCCAGCAGGCGGGAGGGACTCTATGGCTACACCTTC
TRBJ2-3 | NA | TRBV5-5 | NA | CASSSTRRRDTQYF | TGTGCCAGCAGCTCAACACGGAGGCGAGATACGCAGTATTTT
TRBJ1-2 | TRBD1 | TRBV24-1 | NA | CATSDSGTGLAYTF | TGTGCCACCAGTGACTCCGGGACAGGGTTAGCCTACACCTTC
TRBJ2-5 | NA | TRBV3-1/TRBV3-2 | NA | CASSQHQGGETQYF | TGTGCCAGCAGCCAACATCAGGGGGGAGAGACCCAGTACTTC
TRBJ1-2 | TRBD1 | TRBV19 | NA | CASSRGQTNYGYTF | TGTGCCAGTAGTAGGGGACAGACAAACTATGGCTACACCTTC
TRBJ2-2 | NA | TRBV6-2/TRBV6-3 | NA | CASTNSVRGVNTGELFF | TGTGCCAGCACTAACTCCGTCCGAGGGGTAAACACCGGGGAGCTGTTTTTT
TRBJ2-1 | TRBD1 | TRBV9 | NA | CASSGRRPGGSYNEQFF | TGTGCCAGCAGCGGCCGTAGGCCAGGGGGCTCCTACAATGAGCAGTTCTTC